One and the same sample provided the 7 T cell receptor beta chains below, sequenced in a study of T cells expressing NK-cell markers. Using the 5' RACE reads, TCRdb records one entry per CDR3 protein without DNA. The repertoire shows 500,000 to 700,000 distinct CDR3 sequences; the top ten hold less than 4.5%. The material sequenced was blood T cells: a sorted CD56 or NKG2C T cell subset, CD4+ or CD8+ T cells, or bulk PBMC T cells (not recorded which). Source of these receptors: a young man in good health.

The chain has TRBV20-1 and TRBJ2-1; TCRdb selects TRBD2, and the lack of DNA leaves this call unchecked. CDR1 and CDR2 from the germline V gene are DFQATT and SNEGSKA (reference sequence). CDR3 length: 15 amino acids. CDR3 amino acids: CSATGLAGGRIEQFF.

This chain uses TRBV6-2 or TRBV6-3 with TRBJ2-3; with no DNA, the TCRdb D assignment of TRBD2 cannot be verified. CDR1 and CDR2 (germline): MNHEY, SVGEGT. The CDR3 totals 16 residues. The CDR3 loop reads CASSYAALAGTDTQYF.

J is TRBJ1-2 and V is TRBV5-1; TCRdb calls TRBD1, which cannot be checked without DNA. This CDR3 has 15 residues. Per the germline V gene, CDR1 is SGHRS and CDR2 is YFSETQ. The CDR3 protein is CASSLNGDSHYGYTF.

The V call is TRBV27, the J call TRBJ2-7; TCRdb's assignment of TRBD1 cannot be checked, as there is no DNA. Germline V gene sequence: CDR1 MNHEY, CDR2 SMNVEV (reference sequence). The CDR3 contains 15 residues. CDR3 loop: CASSSRARGVYEQYF.

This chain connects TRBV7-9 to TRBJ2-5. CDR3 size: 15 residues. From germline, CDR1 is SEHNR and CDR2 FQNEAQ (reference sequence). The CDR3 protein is CASSLGSGPMETQYF.

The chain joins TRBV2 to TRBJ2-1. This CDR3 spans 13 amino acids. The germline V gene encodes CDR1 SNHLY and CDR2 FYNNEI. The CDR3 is CASSEAGIHEQFF.

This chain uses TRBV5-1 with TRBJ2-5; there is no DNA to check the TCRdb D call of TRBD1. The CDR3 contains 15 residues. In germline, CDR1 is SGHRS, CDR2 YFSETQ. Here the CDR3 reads CASSQKQGREETQYF.